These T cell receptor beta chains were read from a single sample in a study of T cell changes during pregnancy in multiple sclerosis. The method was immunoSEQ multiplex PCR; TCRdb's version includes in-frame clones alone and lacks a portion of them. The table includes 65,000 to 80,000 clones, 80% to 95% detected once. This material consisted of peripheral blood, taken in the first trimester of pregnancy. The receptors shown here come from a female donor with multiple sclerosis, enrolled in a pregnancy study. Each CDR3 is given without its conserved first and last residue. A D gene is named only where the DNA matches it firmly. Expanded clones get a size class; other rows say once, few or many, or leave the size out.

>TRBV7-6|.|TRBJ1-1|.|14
ASSLDSQGGSTEAF
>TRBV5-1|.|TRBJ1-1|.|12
ASSLAGGTTEAF
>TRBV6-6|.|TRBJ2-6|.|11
ASRRDGANVLT
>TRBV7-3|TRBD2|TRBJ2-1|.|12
ASSSSGRGAEQF
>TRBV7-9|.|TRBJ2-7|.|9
ATQEGYEQY
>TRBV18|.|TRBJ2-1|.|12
ASSAAALNDEQF
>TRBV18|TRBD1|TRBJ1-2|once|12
ASSPLGQAYGYT
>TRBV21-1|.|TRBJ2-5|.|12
ASSKGQLGETQY
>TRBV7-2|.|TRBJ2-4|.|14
ASSLALEPGRNIQY
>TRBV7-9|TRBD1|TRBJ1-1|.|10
ASSLDRAEAF
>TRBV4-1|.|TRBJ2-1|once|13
ASSLLLSAYNEQF
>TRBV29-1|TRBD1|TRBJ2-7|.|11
SVGGQGPYEQY
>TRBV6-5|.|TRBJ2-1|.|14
ASSYVGGLSYNEQF
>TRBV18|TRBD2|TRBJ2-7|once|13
ASSPPSGSFWEQY
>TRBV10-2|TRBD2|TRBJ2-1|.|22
ASTVSSKIGLAGGTRTIYNEQF
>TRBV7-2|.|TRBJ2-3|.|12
ASSLGTYTDTQY
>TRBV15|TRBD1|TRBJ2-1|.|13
ATRRGGQGLDEQF
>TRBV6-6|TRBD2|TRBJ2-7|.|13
ASSYSPSGPYEQY
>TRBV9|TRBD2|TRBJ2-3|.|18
ASSVGLAGRKRTSTDTQY
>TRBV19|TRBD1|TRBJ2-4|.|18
ASSPSGTGGYGSAKNIQY
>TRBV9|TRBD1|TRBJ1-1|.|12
ASSPRQGQPEAF
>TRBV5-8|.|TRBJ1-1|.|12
ASNIEGGSTEAF
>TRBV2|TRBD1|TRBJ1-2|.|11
ASSLDRVHGYT
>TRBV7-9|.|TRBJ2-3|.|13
ASSLWAGHTDTQY
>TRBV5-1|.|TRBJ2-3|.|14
ASSLNRELLTDTQY
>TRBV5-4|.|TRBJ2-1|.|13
ASRGDGQGGHEQF
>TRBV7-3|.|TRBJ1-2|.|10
ASSSPGYGYT
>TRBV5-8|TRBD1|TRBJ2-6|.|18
ASSIPGTVAEISGANVLT
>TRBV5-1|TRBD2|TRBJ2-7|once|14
ASSHELAGGSYEQY
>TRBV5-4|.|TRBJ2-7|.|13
ASTPSEGGPYEQY
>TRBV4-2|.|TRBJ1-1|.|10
ASSTQDFEAF
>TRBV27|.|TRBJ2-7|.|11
ASSPTTAYEQY
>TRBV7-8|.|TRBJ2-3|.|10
ASSPLAEAQY
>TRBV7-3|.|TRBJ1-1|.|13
ASSLGMGGNTEAF
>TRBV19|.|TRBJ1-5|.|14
ASSRAPGSVNQPQH
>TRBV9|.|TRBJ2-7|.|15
ASSVVKGTLFPYEQY
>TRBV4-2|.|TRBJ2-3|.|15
ASSPLEGGSRTDTQY
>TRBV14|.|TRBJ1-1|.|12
ASSQDWRSGRAF
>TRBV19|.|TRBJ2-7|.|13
ASSFLGESSYEQY
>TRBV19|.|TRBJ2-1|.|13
ASSIGVGAYNEQF
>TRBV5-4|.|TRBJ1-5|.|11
ASSRIPGQPQH
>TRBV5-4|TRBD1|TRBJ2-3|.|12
ASSPGGAADTQY
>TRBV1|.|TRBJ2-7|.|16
TSSQDKVLAGPTYEQY
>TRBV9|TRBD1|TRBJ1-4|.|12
ASSAGQGNEKLF
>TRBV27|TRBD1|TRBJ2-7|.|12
ASSRRDSSYEQY
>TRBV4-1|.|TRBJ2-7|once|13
ASSLTDRTIYEQY
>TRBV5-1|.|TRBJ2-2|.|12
ASGRQVGTGELF
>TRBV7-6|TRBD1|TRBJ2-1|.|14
ASSLGGGPRVGEQF
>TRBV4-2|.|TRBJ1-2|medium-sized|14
ASSQDQARQPYGYT
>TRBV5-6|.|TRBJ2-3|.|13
ASSLAGLDTDTQY
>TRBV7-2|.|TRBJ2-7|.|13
ASSLTAKIQYEQY
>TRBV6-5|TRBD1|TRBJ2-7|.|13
ASSSYGTGDYEQY
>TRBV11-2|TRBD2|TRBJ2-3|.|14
ASSLDGRGVSDTQY
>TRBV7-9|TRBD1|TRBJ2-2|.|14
ASSFLGTGNTGELF